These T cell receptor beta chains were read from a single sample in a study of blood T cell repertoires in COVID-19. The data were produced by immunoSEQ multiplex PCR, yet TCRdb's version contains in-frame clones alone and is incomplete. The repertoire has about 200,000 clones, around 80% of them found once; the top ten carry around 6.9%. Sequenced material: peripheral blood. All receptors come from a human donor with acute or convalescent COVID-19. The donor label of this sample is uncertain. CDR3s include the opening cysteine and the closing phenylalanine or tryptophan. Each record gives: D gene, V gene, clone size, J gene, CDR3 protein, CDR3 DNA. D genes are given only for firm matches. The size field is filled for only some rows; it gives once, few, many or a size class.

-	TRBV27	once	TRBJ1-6	CASRVDRRNSPLHF	TGTGCCAGCAGGGTAGACAGGCGAAATTCACCCCTCCACTTT
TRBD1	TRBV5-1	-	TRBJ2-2	CASSSRRYRTGSVTGELFF	TGCGCCAGCAGCTCCCGGCGGTACAGGACAGGGTCGGTCACCGGGGAGCTGTTTTTT
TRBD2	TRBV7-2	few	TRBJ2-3	CASSLYIAGSTDTQYF	TGTGCCAGCAGCTTGTACATAGCGGGAAGCACAGATACGCAGTATTTT
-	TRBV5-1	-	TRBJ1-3	CASSNGDTIYF	TGCGCCAGCAGCAACGGTGACACCATATATTTT
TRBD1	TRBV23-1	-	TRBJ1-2	CASSHPRDRVEGYTF	TGCGCCAGCAGTCATCCGAGGGACAGGGTGGAAGGCTACACCTTC
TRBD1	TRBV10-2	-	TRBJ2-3	CASATIPQGRLSTDTQYF	TGCGCCAGTGCTACTATACCACAGGGGCGACTTAGCACAGATACGCAGTATTTT
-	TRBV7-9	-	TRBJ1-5	CASSLNTNQPQHF	TGTGCCAGCAGCTTAAACACCAATCAGCCCCAGCATTTT
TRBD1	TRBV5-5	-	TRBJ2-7	CASSFTGEEQYF	TGTGCCAGCAGCTTTACAGGGGAAGAGCAGTACTTC
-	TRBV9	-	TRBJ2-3	CASSVAFSDTQYF	TGTGCCAGCAGCGTGGCTTTTTCAGATACGCAGTATTTT
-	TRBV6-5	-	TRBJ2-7	CASSYSLAAGNYEQYF	TGTGCCAGCAGTTACTCTCTCGCAGCGGGCAACTACGAGCAGTACTTC
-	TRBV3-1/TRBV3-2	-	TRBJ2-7	CASGRAASVRNEQYF	TGTGCCAGCGGGCGGGCGGCCTCGGTAAGAAACGAGCAGTACTTC
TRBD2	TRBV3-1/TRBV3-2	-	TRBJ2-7	CASSQSREGEQYF	TGTGCCAGCAGCCAGAGCCGGGAGGGCGAGCAGTACTTC
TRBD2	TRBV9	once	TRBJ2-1	CASSVEDSGTASYNEQFF	TGCGCCAGCAGCGTAGAGGATAGCGGGACCGCCTCCTACAATGAGCAGTTCTTC
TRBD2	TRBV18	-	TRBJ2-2	CASSPNSGRENTGELFF	TGTGCCAGCTCACCAAACAGCGGGAGAGAGAACACCGGGGAGCTGTTTTTT
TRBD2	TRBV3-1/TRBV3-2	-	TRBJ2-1	CASSQEGGRIYNEQFF	TGTGCCAGCAGCCAAGAGGGGGGGAGGATTTACAATGAGCAGTTCTTC
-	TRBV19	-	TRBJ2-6	CASSTLTGSGANVLTF	TGTGCCAGTAGTACCCTGACAGGATCCGGGGCCAACGTCCTGACTTTC
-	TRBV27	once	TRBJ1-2	CASSQSWGVENYGYTF	TGTGCCAGCAGTCAAAGTTGGGGGGTTGAGAACTATGGCTACACCTTC
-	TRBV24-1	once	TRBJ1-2	CATSNPSANYGYTF	TGTGCCACCAGTAACCCGAGTGCTAACTATGGCTACACCTTC
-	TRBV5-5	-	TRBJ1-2	CASSITSRGGWNYGYTF	TGTGCCAGCAGCATAACTTCCCGGGGGGGCTGGAACTATGGCTACACCTTC
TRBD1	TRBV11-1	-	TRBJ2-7	CASSLNQGAAYEQYF	TGTGCCAGCAGCTTAAACCAGGGGGCTGCCTACGAGCAGTACTTC
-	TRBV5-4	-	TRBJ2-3	CASSLPDSLPGTDTQYF	TGTGCCAGCAGCTTACCCGACAGCCTTCCTGGCACAGATACGCAGTATTTT
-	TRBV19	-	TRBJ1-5	CASSPTRGGSHQPQHF	TGTGCCAGTAGTCCGACCCGGGGAGGGTCCCATCAGCCCCAGCATTTT